This TCR beta chain was recorded in a study of OX40 agonist ivuxolimab in advanced cancers. On the study more broadly: Subjects had a mean age of around 60 years, with a range of roughly 20 to 79; more than 75% were male. Study results and caveats: Those patients achieving a partial response at 0.1-3.0 mg/kg showed among the lowest clonal expansion.

Here immunoSEQ multiplex PCR was the method, and the copy in TCRdb shows in-frame clones only, minus some. The data hold over 45,000 clones, with 80% to 90% observed a single time. V was clipped by 5 bases and J by 5 bases, with 19 bases between them. From germline, CDR1 is MNHEY and CDR2 SMNVEV (reference sequence). CDR3 length: 16 residues. With respect to this clone: Its specificity is unknown.

Blood sampling was done at baseline, cycle 4 day 1, and cycle 7 day 1. This chain joins TRBV27 and TRBJ1-5, with D possibly being TRBD1 (6 bases). The sample was CD4+ or CD8+ T cells sorted from blood, taken in a trial of the OX40 agonist ivuxolimab. This clonotype originated in an adult with an advanced solid tumor such as melanoma, head and neck, liver or kidney cancer. Here the CDR3 DNA reads TGTGCCAGCAGTCCCCTATCGGGGGGCGGAGATCAGCCCCAGCATTTT. Translation gives CASSPLSGGGDQPQHF.